The next 14 T cell receptor beta chains were all read from a single sample in a study of cytomegalovirus exposure and HLA in healthy donors. PCR employed 60 Vbeta and 13 Jbeta primers. The repertoire was sequenced with immunoSEQ multiplex PCR; TCRdb's copy has only in-frame clones and lacks some. The profile shows roughly 130,000 clones, around 72% of them singletons. The sample comprised PBMCs. These receptors were obtained from a man aged 18 to 29 in good health and CMV-seropositive.

CDR3 sequence reads: CASSFPLIRDKTDTQYF. The CDR3 DNA is TGTGCCAGCAGTTTCCCCCTTATACGCGACAAGACAGATACGCAGTATTTT. The chain employs TRBV28 and TRBJ2-3, with D unclear. V dropped 3 bases and J dropped 3 bases, with 19 bases sitting between them. The germline gives CDR1 MDHEN, CDR2 SYDVKM. This CDR3 is 17 amino acids long.

The table lists this clone with a few counts. The chain combines TRBV27 with TRBJ2-7, with 9 bases aligning to TRBD1. The junction had 7 bases not matched to a gene; V was cut back by 6 bases and J by 4 bases. The length of the CDR3 is 14 residues. The germline gives CDR1 MNHEY, CDR2 SMNVEV (reference sequence). Written as DNA, the CDR3 is TGTGCCAGCAGACGGACAGGGGTTGGTTACGAGCAGTACTTC. It yields the protein CASRRTGVGYEQYF.

The chain uses TRBV6-5 and TRBJ1-2; D is uncertain. Germline CDR1 reads MNHEY; CDR2 reads SVGAGI. CDR3 size: 14 residues. The germline V and J ends were trimmed by 5 bases and 8 bases, with 18 bases remaining between them. The CDR3 coding sequence is TGTGCCAGCAGTCATCATGTTCTCCGGGAGGGCTACACCTTC. This translates into CASSHHVLREGYTF.

This chain uses TRBV4-2 with TRBJ2-4, with 8 bases identical to TRBD1. The CDR3 consists of 16 residues. Per germline, CDR1 LGHNA and CDR2 YNFKEQ. The V gene end was trimmed by 0 bases and the J gene end by 3 bases; junction bases not matched to a gene: 4. The CDR3 nucleotides read TGTGCCAGCAGCCAAGATCGACAGGGGTACAAAAACATTCAGTACTTC. Protein product: CASSQDRQGYKNIQYF.

The genes are TRBV5-1 and TRBJ2-1; TRBD1 matches at 7 bases. Germline loops: CDR1 SGHRS, CDR2 YFSETQ. CDR3 length equals 14 residues. The V gene end was trimmed by 0 bases and the J gene end by 6 bases; junction bases not matched to a gene: 3. The CDR3 reads CASSLDRGGNEQFF. CDR3 coding DNA: TGCGCCAGCAGCTTGGACAGGGGTGGCAATGAGCAGTTCTTC.

This sequence joins TRBV12-5 and TRBJ1-1, with D possibly matching TRBD1 (5 bases). The germline V gene has CDR1 LGHNT and CDR2 FRNRAP. V dropped 2 bases and J dropped 1 base, with 14 bases sitting between them. The CDR3 consists of 16 residues. DNA for the CDR3: TGTGCTAGTGGTTTGAAAAGGGGAGGTGGGAACACTGAAGCTTTCTTT. It encodes CASGLKRGGGNTEAFF. The entire variable domain, with the rest obtained from reference TRBV12-5 and TRBJ1-1, is as follows: DARVTQTPRHKVTEMGQEVTMRCQPILGHNTVFWYRQTMMQGLELLAYFRNRAPLDDSGMPKDRFSAEMPDATLATLKIQPSEPRDSAVYFCASGLKRGGGNTEAFFGQGTRLTVV.

The chain uses TRBV28 and TRBJ2-5; 8 bases line up with TRBD1. This CDR3 is 14 amino acids long. Germline loops: CDR1 MDHEN, CDR2 SYDVKM. The V and J ends lost 4 bases and 2 bases, in that order; junction bases with no gene match: 3. The CDR3 sequence: CASSSGQGQETQYF. For the CDR3, the DNA is TGTGCCAGCAGTTCTGGACAGGGACAAGAGACCCAGTACTTC.

This clone showed up just a few times. This sequence joins TRBV2 and TRBJ1-5; D perhaps matches TRBD1 (6 bases). V lost 4 bases, J lost 0 bases, and 10 bases lay in between. CDR1 is SNHLY, CDR2 FYNNEI, per germline. The length of the CDR3 is 15 residues. CDR3 sequence (DNA): TGTGCCAGCAGTGGACAGGACCTTAGCAATCAGCCCCAGCATTTT. It is translated as CASSGQDLSNQPQHF.

The CDR3 nucleotides are TGTGCCAGCAGTCCTACCAGGGGAAACTCCTACGAGCAGTACTTC. Protein product: CASSPTRGNSYEQYF. This sequence joins TRBV13 and TRBJ2-7, with D possibly matching TRBD1 (6 bases). The CDR3 extends over 15 amino acids. CDR1 and CDR2 (germline): PRHDT, FYEKMQ (reference sequence). With 6 bases removed from V and 0 bases from J, the gap between germline ends came to 15 bases.

V is TRBV12-1 and J is TRBJ2-1; the table's TRBD2 call for D was not verified on the DNA. TRBV12-1 has pseudogene status. The length of the CDR3 is 16 residues. In nucleotides, the CDR3 is TGTGCCAGCGTGGCGGGAGGGGGCCCCCCCTACAATGAGCAGTTCTTC. This translates into CASVAGGGPPYNEQFF.

This clone came up a few times. The chain joins TRBV21-1 to TRBJ2-5; TRBD1 is the table's D call, not checked against the DNA. TRBV21-1 constitutes a pseudogene. CDR3 length: 12 residues. As DNA, the CDR3 is TGCTCTAGGACAGGGGGAGAAGAGACCCAGTACTTC. Translated, it gives CSRTGGEETQYF.

This rearrangement joins TRBV5-6 to TRBJ2-2; D gene unclear. With 0 bases removed from V and 5 bases from J, the gap between germline ends came to 11 bases. This CDR3 is 15 amino acids long. Germline lookup yields CDR1 SGHDT and CDR2 YYEEEE. CDR3 DNA sequence: TGTGCCAGCAGCTTGGGTCCTTCGGTAACCGGGGAGCTGTTTTTT. Translating it yields CASSLGPSVTGELFF. The variable domain in full, completed from reference TRBV5-6 and TRBJ2-2, reads DAGVTQSPTHLIKTRGQQVTLRCSPKSGHDTVSWYQQALGQGPQFIFQYYEEEERQRGNFPDRFSGHQFPNYSSELNVNALLLGDSALYLCASSLGPSVTGELFFGEGSRLTVL.

This chain joins TRBV10-3 and TRBJ2-1, with D maybe TRBD2 (5 bases). Germline CDR1 and CDR2: ENHRY and SYGVKD. The CDR3 has 14 amino acids. V was shortened by 4 bases and J by 0 bases, with 7 bases between the two germline ends. The CDR3 loop reads CAISVGSSYNEQFF. For the CDR3, the DNA is TGTGCCATCAGTGTTGGGAGCTCCTACAATGAGCAGTTCTTC.

The gene calls are TRBV27 and TRBJ2-2; a weak D match, TRBD2 (5 bases). V was clipped by 4 bases and J by 16 bases, with 13 bases between them. Germline CDR1 and CDR2: MNHEY and SMNVEV (reference sequence). This CDR3 comprises 11 residues. The DNA for the CDR3 is TGTGCCAGCAGTTCCCGGGAAAGCTCGTTTTTT. It yields the protein CASSSRESSFF.